These 31 T cell receptor beta chains were all obtained from the same sample, sequenced in a study of OX40 agonist ivuxolimab in advanced cancers. Method: immunoSEQ multiplex PCR; TCRdb's copy keeps in-frame clones and lacks some. The sample lists approximately 84,000 clones, more than 80% occurring once. The starting material was CD4+ or CD8+ T cells sorted from blood, obtained in a trial of the OX40 agonist ivuxolimab. All receptors derive from an adult with an advanced solid tumor such as melanoma, head and neck, liver or kidney cancer.

A few counts support this clone. The chain employs TRBV10-3 and TRBJ1-5, with 10 bases identical to TRBD1. J was trimmed by 5 bases and V by 5 bases; bases with no gene match: 9. CDR3 length equals 16 residues. Germline V gene sequence: CDR1 ENHRY, CDR2 SYGVKD. CDR3 loop: CAISPGQGPGYQPQHF. The CDR3 region has the DNA TGTGCCATCAGTCCGGGACAGGGGCCAGGCTATCAGCCCCAGCATTTT.

The gene calls are TRBV20-1 and TRBJ2-3, with D possibly TRBD2 on 5 matching bases. The germline V gene encodes CDR1 DFQATT and CDR2 SNEGSKA (reference sequence). The CDR3 totals 11 residues. CDR3 DNA: TGCAGGACCTCTGGCGGGGATACGCAGTATTTT. This gives the protein CRTSGGDTQYF.

This clone has more than one count but fewer than ten. The chain has TRBV9 and TRBJ2-1; 9 bases are shared with TRBD2. The CDR3 extends over 15 amino acids. Germline assignment: CDR1 SGDLS and CDR2 YYNGEE. Trimming at V came to 0 bases and at J to 8 bases, leaving 6 bases not matched to a gene. The CDR3 sequence is CASSVGGGDWDEQFF. CDR3 in DNA: TGTGCCAGCAGCGTAGGCGGGGGGGATTGGGATGAGCAGTTCTTC.

This clone was found a few times. V and J are TRBV28 and TRBJ1-2, with unresolved D. Trimming shortened V by 3 bases and J by 0 bases, and 26 bases separated the two germline ends. The germline V gene encodes CDR1 MDHEN and CDR2 SYDVKM. The CDR3 totals 20 residues. The CDR3 reads CASSFITLGSLGTSNYGYTF. The CDR3 bases are TGTGCCAGCAGTTTCATAACCCTTGGGTCTTTAGGTACCTCTAACTATGGCTACACCTTC.

The V call is TRBV30, the J call TRBJ2-3; D gene ambiguous. The CDR3 consists of 11 residues. V lost 0 bases to trimming and J lost 6 bases, with 4 bases between them. The germline V gene encodes CDR1 GTSNPN and CDR2 SVGIG (reference sequence). The CDR3 sequence is CAWSVGDTQYF. The CDR3 nucleotides are TGTGCCTGGAGTGTAGGGGATACGCAGTATTTT. Drawing the rest from reference TRBV30 and TRBJ2-3, the complete variable domain is SQTIHQWPATLVQPVGSPLSLECTVEGTSNPNLYWYRQAAGRGLQLLFYSVGIGQISSEVPQNLSASRPQDRQFILSSKKLLLSDSGFYLCAWSVGDTQYFGPGTRLTVL.

This clone was seen a few times. This chain connects TRBV11-3 to TRBJ1-5; weak D call: TRBD1 (6 bases). The CDR3 has 15 residues. V was pared by 4 bases and J by 5 bases, with 15 bases between. Germline lookup yields CDR1 SGHNT and CDR2 YENEEA. CDR3 residues: CASSWGHGKDQPQHF. As DNA, the CDR3 is TGTGCCAGCAGCTGGGGACACGGAAAGGATCAGCCCCAGCATTTT.

The genes are TRBV5-6 and TRBJ1-2, with a weak D call TRBD1 (6 bases). CDR3 length: 15 residues. Trimming left V 4 bases short and J 4 bases short, with 17 bases between. CDR1 and CDR2 from the germline V gene are SGHDT and YYEEEE. CDR3 amino acids: CASSNTGGEGYGYTF. In DNA form, the CDR3 reads TGTGCCAGCAGCAACACCGGGGGCGAAGGCTATGGCTACACCTTC.

V and J are TRBV27 and TRBJ1-1; no clear D. V was trimmed by 5 bases and J by 10 bases, leaving 14 bases between them. Germline V CDR1 and CDR2: MNHEY, SMNVEV (reference sequence). CDR3 length: 12 amino acids. The CDR3 is CASSPGWGGAFF. The CDR3 coding sequence is TGTGCCAGCAGTCCCGGATGGGGTGGAGCTTTCTTT.

CDR3 loop: CASSSGLADPSTDTQYF. The CDR3, as DNA: TGCGCCAGCAGCTCGGGACTAGCGGACCCTAGCACAGATACGCAGTATTTT. V usage is TRBV5-1 and J usage is TRBJ2-3; 11 bases map to TRBD2. The CDR3 covers 17 residues. V trimming: 3 bases; J trimming: 0 bases; junction bases outside the gene matches: 6. The germline CDR1 and CDR2 sequences are SGHRS and YFSETQ.

The gene calls are TRBV11-2 and TRBJ2-5; 8 bases line up with TRBD1. Matching the DNA end better, TRBJ2-7 makes the J call doubtful. The CDR3 is made up of 14 amino acids. Germline CDR1 SGHAT, CDR2 FQNNGV. CDR3 coding DNA: TGTGCCAGCAGCTTAGGGACAGGGTCCTACGAGCAGTACTTC. Amino acids: CASSLGTGSYEQYF.

This clone has only one observation. The V and J genes are TRBV11-2 and TRBJ2-5, with D possibly being TRBD1 or TRBD2 (5 bases each). This CDR3 has 15 amino acids. Trimming removed 1 base at V and 4 bases at J, with 13 bases between. Germline V lookup: CDR1 SGHAT, CDR2 FQNNGV. The CDR3 region has the DNA TGTGCCAGCAGCTTAGTGTGGCGAGGGGCAGAGACCCAGTACTTC. Amino acid sequence: CASSLVWRGAETQYF.

This clone was observed a few times. The gene calls are TRBV5-4 and TRBJ2-5; 7 positions agree with TRBD1. J was trimmed by 2 bases and V by 4 bases; bases with no gene match: 8. This CDR3 region has 15 residues. Germline lookup yields CDR1 SGHNT and CDR2 YYREEE (reference sequence). The CDR3 region has the DNA TGTGCCAGCAGCCGAGTGGGGACAGAGCAAGAGACCCAGTACTTC. This codes for CASSRVGTEQETQYF.

The chain recombines TRBV6-1 with TRBJ1-3; D is uncertain. The CDR3 length is 14 residues. CDR1 is MNHNS and CDR2 is SASEGT in the germline V gene. Trimming stripped 1 base from V and 9 bases from J, with 13 bases between. CDR3 sequence: CASSEGQEVGTIYF. The CDR3 DNA is TGTGCCAGCAGTGAAGGGCAGGAGGTCGGCACCATATATTTT.

This chain links TRBV28 with TRBJ1-5; D gene unclear. This CDR3 comprises 14 residues. The ends were cut back, 7 bases at V and 4 bases at J, with 14 bases in the middle. Germline-derived CDR1 and CDR2 are MDHEN and SYDVKM. The CDR3 nucleotides read TGTGCCAGCACCTTGGAACTCCTTAATCAGCCCCAGCATTTT. This codes for CASTLELLNQPQHF.

The rearrangement uses TRBV7-2 and TRBJ1-1; TRBD1 is a possible D gene (5 bases). The CDR3 has 12 residues. In germline, CDR1 is SGHTA, CDR2 FQGNSA. The V gene lost 5 bases and the J gene lost 5 bases, with 9 bases spanning the gap. CDR3 sequence reads: CASSKRQTEAFF. The CDR3, as DNA: TGTGCCAGCAGCAAAAGACAGACTGAAGCTTTCTTT.

The gene calls are TRBV7-8 and TRBJ2-1, with 13 bases matching TRBD2. The V gene's germline CDR1 is SGHVS and CDR2 FQNEAQ. This CDR3 has 16 amino acids. Trimming removed 4 bases from V and 4 bases from J; junction bases left unmatched: 4. For the CDR3, the DNA is TGTGCCAGCAGCTGGGGACTAGCGGGACTATACAATGAGCAGTTCTTC. Protein: CASSWGLAGLYNEQFF. The whole variable domain, filled in from reference TRBV7-8 and TRBJ2-1, reads GAGVSQSPRYKVAKRGQDVALRCDPISGHVSLFWYQQALGQGPEFLTYFQNEAQLDKSGLPSDRFFAERPEGSVSTLKIQRTQQEDSAVYLCASSWGLAGLYNEQFFGPGTRLTVL.

The chain links TRBV5-1 to TRBJ1-1, with a weak D call TRBD1 (6 bases). The CDR3 extends over 13 amino acids. Trimming shortened V by 5 bases and J by 4 bases, and 12 bases separated the two germline ends. Looked up from germline, CDR1 is SGHRS and CDR2 is YFSETQ. CDR3 in amino acids: CASSPQGITEAFF. For the CDR3, the DNA is TGCGCCAGCAGTCCTCAGGGGATCACTGAAGCTTTCTTT.

V usage is TRBV30 and J usage is TRBJ2-1; D is undetermined. The CDR3 has 12 amino acids. With 0 bases removed from V and 7 bases from J, the gap between germline ends came to 7 bases. Germline-derived CDR1 and CDR2 are GTSNPN and SVGIG (reference sequence). The CDR3 here is CAWSVQGNEQFF. The CDR3 coding sequence is TGTGCCTGGAGTGTACAAGGAAATGAGCAGTTCTTC.

The rearrangement joins TRBV19 to TRBJ2-2; 7 nucleotides align to TRBD1. Unmatched junction bases numbered 5, after V lost 7 bases and J lost 0 bases. The CDR3 consists of 15 residues. Germline CDR1 reads LNHDA; CDR2 reads SQIVND (reference sequence). CDR3 nucleotide sequence: TGTGCCAGTACCTCGGGACAGACGAACACCGGGGAGCTGTTTTTT. Amino acids: CASTSGQTNTGELFF.

V is TRBV4-1 and J is TRBJ2-5; D uncertain. Trimming removed 1 base at V and 2 bases at J, with 5 bases between. This CDR3 region has 13 residues. The germline V gene encodes CDR1 MGHRA and CDR2 YSYEKL. The DNA for the CDR3 is TGCGCCAGCAGCCAAGTTGTGCAAGAGACCCAGTACTTC. This codes for CASSQVVQETQYF.

V usage is TRBV11-3 and J usage is TRBJ2-2; D could derive from TRBD1 or TRBD2 (5 bases each). V was pared by 1 base and J by 2 bases, with 14 bases between. There are 17 residues in the CDR3. In germline, CDR1 is SGHNT, CDR2 YENEEA. CDR3 sequence (DNA): TGTGCCAGCAGCTTAGGTGGTGGGACGGCTAACACCGGGGAGCTGTTTTTT. As protein: CASSLGGGTANTGELFF.

Here the CDR3 DNA reads TGTGCCAGCAGCTCCTACCGGGACAGGACGAACACCGGGGAGCTGTTTTTT. Its translation: CASSSYRDRTNTGELFF. This chain uses TRBV5-6 with TRBJ2-2, with 8 nucleotides matching TRBD1. J gave up 0 bases and V 3 bases, and 7 bases lay outside the gene matches. The CDR3 extends over 17 amino acids. Germline values: CDR1 SGHDT, CDR2 YYEEEE.

This clone was observed a handful of times. The chain is built from TRBV9 and TRBJ1-2; D remains unclear. There are 14 residues in the CDR3. V gave up 1 base and J gave up 0 bases, with 7 bases separating them. The germline CDR1 and CDR2 sequences are SGDLS and YYNGEE. The CDR3 sequence: CASSVTSANYGYTF. The CDR3 nucleotides are TGTGCCAGCAGCGTAACCAGCGCTAACTATGGCTACACCTTC.

V is TRBV6-6 and J is TRBJ1-1; D ambiguous. Germline CDR1 is MNHNY and CDR2 is SVGAGI (reference sequence). Trimming shortened V by 2 bases and J by 3 bases, and 7 bases separated the two germline ends. The CDR3 runs 13 residues. CDR3 coding DNA: TGTGCCAGCAGTTACCTAGACGACACTGAAGCTTTCTTT. Residues: CASSYLDDTEAFF.

The chain carries TRBV6-1 and TRBJ1-2; D is unclear. With 3 bases removed from V and 0 bases from J, the gap between germline ends came to 11 bases. Looked up from germline, CDR1 is MNHNS and CDR2 is SASEGT. This CDR3 comprises 15 residues. The CDR3 region is CASSDYIATNYGYTF. CDR3 coding DNA: TGTGCCAGCAGTGATTATATCGCTACTAACTATGGCTACACCTTC.

The chain employs TRBV6-5 and TRBJ2-5; D is possibly TRBD2 (5 bases). The CDR3 loop spans 15 amino acids. Trimming removed 4 bases at V and 1 base at J, with 13 bases between. Germline CDR1 is MNHEY and CDR2 is SVGAGI. The CDR3 spells CASSSMEDLQETQYF. The DNA of the CDR3 is TGTGCCAGCAGTTCAATGGAGGACCTCCAAGAGACCCAGTACTTC.

The chain uses TRBV5-4 and TRBJ2-5, with TRBD1 identical over 12 bases. This CDR3 has 17 residues. With V trimmed by 2 bases and J by 0 bases, 5 bases remained unmatched. Germline assignment: CDR1 SGHNT and CDR2 YYREEE (reference sequence). In DNA form, the CDR3 reads TGTGCCAGCAGCTTAGGGACAGGGGGCGGTCACCAAGAGACCCAGTACTTC. Translation: CASSLGTGGGHQETQYF.

The J gene is TRBJ1-6, the V gene TRBV25-1; D call uncertain. The CDR3 consists of 14 residues. Trimming left V 2 bases short and J 5 bases short, with 7 bases between. The germline V gene has CDR1 MGHDK and CDR2 SYGVNS. CDR3 amino acids: CASSEGVNNSPLHF. The DNA for the CDR3 is TGTGCCAGCAGTGAAGGGGTGAATAATTCACCCCTCCACTTT.

V is TRBV12-5 and J is TRBJ1-5, with 10 bases matching TRBD1. Trimming removed 3 bases from V and 3 bases from J; junction bases left unmatched: 8. Per the germline V gene, CDR1 is LGHNT and CDR2 is FRNRAP. CDR3 length equals 17 residues. The CDR3 DNA is TGTGCTAGTGGTTTCTCTACGGGACAGGGGCCCAATCAGCCCCAGCATTTT. This codes for CASGFSTGQGPNQPQHF.

This clone appeared a single time. CDR3 sequence: CASSETRLAGVEETQYF. The CDR3 DNA is TGTGCCAGCAGTGAAACTCGTTTAGCGGGGGTCGAAGAGACCCAGTACTTC. The chain employs TRBV6-1 and TRBJ2-5, with 9 bases aligning to TRBD2. Germline CDR1 reads MNHNS; CDR2 reads SASEGT. The V and J ends lost 2 bases and 3 bases, in that order; junction bases with no gene match: 10. The length of the CDR3 is 17 residues.

The chain's CDR3 is CASSTGGGSNQPQHF. The CDR3 region has the DNA TGTGCCAGCAGCACCGGGGGGGGAAGCAATCAGCCCCAGCATTTT. V is TRBV7-2 and J is TRBJ1-5; tentative D call: TRBD1 (5 bases). The V end lost 5 bases, the J end lost 1 base, and 12 bases lay between the germline ends. The V gene's germline CDR1 is SGHTA and CDR2 FQGNSA. The CDR3 length is 15 residues.